This T cell receptor (beta chain) was observed in a study of blood T cell repertoires in COVID-19. As for the study in general: The origin of the acute and convalescent COVID-19 samples was the United States, Italy and Spain.

Per the original methods: Amplification with reference gene primers provided the estimates of nucleated cell counts. This table comes from immunoSEQ multiplex PCR, and its TCRdb copy is limited to in-frame clones, with some not included. Clonal size and the V and J genes are those of that table, whereas D and trimming came from the DNA. This sample carries about 280,000 clones, about four fifths of them seen once, and the ten largest clones take 8% to 9.5%. This clone was recorded only once. Sequencing was carried out using peripheral blood. The sequence was obtained from a woman aged 50 to 60 who had recovered from COVID-19.

CDR3 coding DNA: TGTGCCAGCCGGAGCTCTGGGGCCAACGTCCTGACTTTC. Protein: CASRSSGANVLTF. The chain is built from TRBV27 and TRBJ2-6; no firm D call. CDR3 length equals 13 residues. Trimming took off 8 bases at V and 0 bases at J, with 5 bases between the two ends. Germline values: CDR1 MNHEY, CDR2 SMNVEV (reference sequence).